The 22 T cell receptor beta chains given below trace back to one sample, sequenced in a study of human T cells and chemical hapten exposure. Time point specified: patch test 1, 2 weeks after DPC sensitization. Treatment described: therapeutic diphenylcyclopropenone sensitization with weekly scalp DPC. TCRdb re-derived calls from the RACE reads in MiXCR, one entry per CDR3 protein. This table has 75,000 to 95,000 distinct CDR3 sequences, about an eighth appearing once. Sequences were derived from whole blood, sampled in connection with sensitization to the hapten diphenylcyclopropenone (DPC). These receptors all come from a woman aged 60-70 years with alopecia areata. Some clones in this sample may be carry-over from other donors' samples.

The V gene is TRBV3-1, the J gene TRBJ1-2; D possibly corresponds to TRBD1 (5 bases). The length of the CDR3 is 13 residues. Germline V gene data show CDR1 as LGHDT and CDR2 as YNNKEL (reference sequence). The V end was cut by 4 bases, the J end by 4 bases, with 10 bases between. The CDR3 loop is CASSLADSYGYTF. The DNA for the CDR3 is TGTGCCAGCAGCCTAGCCGACAGCTATGGCTACACCTTC.

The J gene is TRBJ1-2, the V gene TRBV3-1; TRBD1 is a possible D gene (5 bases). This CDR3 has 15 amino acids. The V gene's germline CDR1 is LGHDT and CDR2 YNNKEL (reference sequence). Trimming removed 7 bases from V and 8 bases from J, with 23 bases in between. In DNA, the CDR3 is TGTGCCAGCAATGCGGGGGATCTTCCTTCCTACGGCTACACCTTC. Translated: CASNAGDLPSYGYTF.

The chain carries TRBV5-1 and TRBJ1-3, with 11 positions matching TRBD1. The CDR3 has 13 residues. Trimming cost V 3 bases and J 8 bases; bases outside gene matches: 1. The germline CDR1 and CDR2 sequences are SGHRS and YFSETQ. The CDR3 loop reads CASSWDRGDTIYF. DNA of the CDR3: TGCGCCAGCAGCTGGGACAGGGGGGACACCATATATTTT.

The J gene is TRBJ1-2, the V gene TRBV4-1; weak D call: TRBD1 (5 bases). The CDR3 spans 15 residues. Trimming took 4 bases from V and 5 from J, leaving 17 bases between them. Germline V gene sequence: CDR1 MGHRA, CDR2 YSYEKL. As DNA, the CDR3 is TGCGCCAGCAGCCTAACGGTGGGGGAGCATTATGGCTACACCTTC. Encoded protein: CASSLTVGEHYGYTF.

The CDR3 DNA reads TGTGCTAGTGGTTTGGGAGCGGGCCGGCCAGATACGCAGTATTTT. It specifies CASGLGAGRPDTQYF. The chain uses TRBV12-5 and TRBJ2-3; tentative D call: TRBD2 (6 bases). The CDR3 has 15 residues. CDR1 LGHNT and CDR2 FRNRAP come from the germline V gene. V was cut by 1 base and J by 4 bases, with 12 bases left in between.

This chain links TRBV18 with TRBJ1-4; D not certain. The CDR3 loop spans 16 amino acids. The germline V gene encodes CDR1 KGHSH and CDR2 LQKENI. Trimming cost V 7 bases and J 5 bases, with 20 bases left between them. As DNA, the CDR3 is TGTGCCAGCTTGCGACGGCAGACGGATAGGAATGAAAAACTGTTTTTT. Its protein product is CASLRRQTDRNEKLFF. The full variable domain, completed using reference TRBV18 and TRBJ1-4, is NAGVMQNPRHLVRRRGQEARLRCSPMKGHSHVYWYRQLPEEGLKFMVYLQKENIIDESGMPKERFSAEFPKEGPSILRIQQVVRGDSAAYFCASLRRQTDRNEKLFFGSGTQLSVL.

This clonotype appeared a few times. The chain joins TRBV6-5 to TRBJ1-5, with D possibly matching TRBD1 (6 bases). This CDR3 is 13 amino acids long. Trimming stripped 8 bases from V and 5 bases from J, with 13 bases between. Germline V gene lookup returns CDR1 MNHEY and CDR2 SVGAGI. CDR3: CASLSTGHQPQHF. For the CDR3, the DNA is TGTGCCAGCCTCTCCACAGGGCATCAGCCCCAGCATTTT.

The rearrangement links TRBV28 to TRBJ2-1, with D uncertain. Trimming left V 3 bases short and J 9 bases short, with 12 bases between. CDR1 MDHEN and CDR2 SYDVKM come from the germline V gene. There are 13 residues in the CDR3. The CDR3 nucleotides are TGTGCCAGCAGTTTGTGGGTGGGCGGTGAGCAGTTCTTC. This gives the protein CASSLWVGGEQFF.

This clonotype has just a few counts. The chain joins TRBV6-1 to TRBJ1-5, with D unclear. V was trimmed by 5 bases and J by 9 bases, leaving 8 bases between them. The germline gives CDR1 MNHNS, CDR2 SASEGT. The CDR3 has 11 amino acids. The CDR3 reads CASSSEVPQHF. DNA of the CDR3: TGTGCCAGCAGTTCGGAGGTGCCCCAGCATTTT.

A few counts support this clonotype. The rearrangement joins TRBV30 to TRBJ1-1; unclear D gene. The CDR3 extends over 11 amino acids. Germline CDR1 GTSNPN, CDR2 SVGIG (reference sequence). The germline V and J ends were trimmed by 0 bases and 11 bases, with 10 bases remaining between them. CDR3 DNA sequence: TGTGCCTGGAGTGTCGGTGGAGGGGCTTTCTTT. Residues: CAWSVGGGAFF.

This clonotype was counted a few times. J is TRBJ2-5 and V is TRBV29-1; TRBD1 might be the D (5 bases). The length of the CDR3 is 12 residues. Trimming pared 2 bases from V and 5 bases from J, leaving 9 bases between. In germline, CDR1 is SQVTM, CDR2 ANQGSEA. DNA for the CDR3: TGCAGCGTTGAAAAGGGGCCGGAGACCCAGTACTTC. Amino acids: CSVEKGPETQYF.

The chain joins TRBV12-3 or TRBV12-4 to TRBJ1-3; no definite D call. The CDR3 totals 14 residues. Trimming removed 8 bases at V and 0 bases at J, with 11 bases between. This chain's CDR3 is CASGLASSGNTIYF. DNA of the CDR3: TGTGCCAGCGGACTAGCGAGCTCTGGAAACACCATATATTTT.

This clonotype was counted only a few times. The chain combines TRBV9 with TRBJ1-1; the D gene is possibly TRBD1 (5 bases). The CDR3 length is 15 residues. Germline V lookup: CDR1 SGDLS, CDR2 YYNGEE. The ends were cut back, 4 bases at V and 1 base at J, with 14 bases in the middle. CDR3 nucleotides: TGTGCCAGCAGCCCCACCCGACAGAGGAACACTGAAGCTTTCTTT. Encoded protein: CASSPTRQRNTEAFF. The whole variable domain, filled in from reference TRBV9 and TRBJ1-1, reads DSGVTQTPKHLITATGQRVTLRCSPRSGDLSVYWYQQSLDQGLQFLIQYYNGEERAKGNILERFSAQQFPDLHSELNLSSLELGDSALYFCASSPTRQRNTEAFFGQGTRLTVV.

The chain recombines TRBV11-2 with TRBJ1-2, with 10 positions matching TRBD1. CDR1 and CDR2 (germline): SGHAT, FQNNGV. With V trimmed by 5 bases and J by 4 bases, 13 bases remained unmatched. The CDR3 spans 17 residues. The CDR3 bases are TGTGCCAGCAGCATACTAAGGGGGACAGGGGACTCCTATGGCTACACCTTC. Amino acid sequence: CASSILRGTGDSYGYTF.

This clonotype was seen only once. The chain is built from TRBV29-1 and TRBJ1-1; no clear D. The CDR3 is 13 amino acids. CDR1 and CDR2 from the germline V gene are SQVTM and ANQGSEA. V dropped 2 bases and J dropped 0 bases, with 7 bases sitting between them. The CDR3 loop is CSVEMAVNTEAFF. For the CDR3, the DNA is TGCAGCGTTGAAATGGCGGTGAACACTGAAGCTTTCTTT.

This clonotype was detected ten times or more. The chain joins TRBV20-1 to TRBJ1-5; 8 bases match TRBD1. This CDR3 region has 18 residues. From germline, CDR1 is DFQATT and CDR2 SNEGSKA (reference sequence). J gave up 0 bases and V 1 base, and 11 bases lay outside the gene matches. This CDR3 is CSARAGQALVYSNQPQHF. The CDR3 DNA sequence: TGCAGTGCTAGAGCGGGACAGGCGCTCGTCTATAGCAATCAGCCCCAGCATTTT.

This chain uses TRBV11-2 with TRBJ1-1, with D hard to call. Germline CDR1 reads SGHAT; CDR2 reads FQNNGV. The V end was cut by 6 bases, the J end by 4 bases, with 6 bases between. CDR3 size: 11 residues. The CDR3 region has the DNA TGTGCCAGCAGGGAGGGCACTGAAGCTTTCTTT. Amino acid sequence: CASREGTEAFF.

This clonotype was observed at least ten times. The CDR3 sequence: CSGRQGGETQYF. The CDR3 region has the DNA TGCAGCGGTCGACAGGGAGGAGAGACCCAGTACTTC. The chain combines TRBV29-1 with TRBJ2-5, with D maybe TRBD1 (7 bases). CDR1 SQVTM and CDR2 ANQGSEA come from the germline V gene. The CDR3 is made up of 12 amino acids. V lost 7 bases and J 4 bases, leaving 13 bases between the germline ends.

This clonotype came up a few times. CDR3 sequence: CASSQVRRNTIYF. CDR3 nucleotide sequence: TGTGCCAGCAGCCAAGTGAGAAGAAACACCATATATTTT. The rearrangement joins TRBV3-1 to TRBJ1-3; D call uncertain. Germline assignment: CDR1 LGHDT and CDR2 YNNKEL (reference sequence). The CDR3 is 13 residues long. Trimming removed 1 base from V and 5 bases from J, with 6 bases in between.

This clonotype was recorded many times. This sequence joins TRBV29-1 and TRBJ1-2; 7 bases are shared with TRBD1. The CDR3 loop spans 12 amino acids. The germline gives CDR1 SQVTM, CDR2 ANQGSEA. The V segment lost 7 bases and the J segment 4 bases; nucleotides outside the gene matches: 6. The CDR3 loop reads CSGGQTSYGYTF. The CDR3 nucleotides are TGCAGCGGGGGACAGACTAGCTATGGCTACACCTTC.

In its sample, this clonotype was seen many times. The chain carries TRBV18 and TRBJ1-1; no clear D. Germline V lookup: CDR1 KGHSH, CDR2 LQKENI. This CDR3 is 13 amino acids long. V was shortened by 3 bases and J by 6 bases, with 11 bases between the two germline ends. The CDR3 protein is CASSPRLFAEAFF. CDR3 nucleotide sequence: TGTGCCAGCTCACCCCGTCTTTTCGCTGAAGCTTTCTTT.

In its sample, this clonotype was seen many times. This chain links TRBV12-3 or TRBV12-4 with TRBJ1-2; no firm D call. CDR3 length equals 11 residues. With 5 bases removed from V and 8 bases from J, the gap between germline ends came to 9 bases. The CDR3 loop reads CASSRRGGYTF. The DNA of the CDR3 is TGTGCCAGCAGTCGAAGAGGGGGCTACACCTTC.